This T cell receptor (beta chain) was retrieved from a study of blood T cells in healthy people across ages. Primed by a sample-barcoded 5' primer and a J-beta primer mix, a second PCR proceeded for 7 to 11 cycles. TCRdb redid the calling of the 5' RACE reads with MiXCR, one entry per CDR3 protein. Of hundreds of thousands of distinct CDR3 sequences in the sample, more than 20% were seen once. Germline V gene data show CDR1 as MGHRA and CDR2 as YSYEKL. V lost 0 bases and J 8 bases, leaving 11 bases between the germline ends. The CDR3 has 15 residues. A further study also used this sample, focusing on T cells of mothers and their children.

This TCR was recovered from a boy between 10 and 17 years old in good health. The sample taken for sequencing was blood. The rearrangement uses TRBV4-1 and TRBJ1-6, with a possible D match to TRBD1 (6 bases). The CDR3 reads CASSQEFGGYSPLHF. The CDR3 DNA is TGCGCCAGCAGCCAAGAATTCGGGGGCTATTCACCCCTCCACTTT.